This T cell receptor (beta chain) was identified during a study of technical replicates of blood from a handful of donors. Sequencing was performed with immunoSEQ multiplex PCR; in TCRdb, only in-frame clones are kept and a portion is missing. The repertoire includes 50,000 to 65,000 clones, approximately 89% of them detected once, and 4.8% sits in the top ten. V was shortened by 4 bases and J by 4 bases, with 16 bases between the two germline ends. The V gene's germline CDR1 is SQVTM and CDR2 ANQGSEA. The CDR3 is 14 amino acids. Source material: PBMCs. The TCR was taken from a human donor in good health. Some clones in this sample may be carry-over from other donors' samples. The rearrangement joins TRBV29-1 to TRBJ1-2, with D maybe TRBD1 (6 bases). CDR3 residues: CSVGNREQGYGYTF. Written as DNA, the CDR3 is TGCAGCGTTGGCAACAGGGAACAGGGCTATGGCTACACCTTC.